What follows is one T cell receptor (beta chain) and its context. In the PCR, 60 Vbeta and 13 Jbeta primers were used. The assay was immunoSEQ multiplex PCR, and TCRdb's table has in-frame clones only and misses some. In the table there are about 120,000 clones, around 66% of which are singletons. The data derive from a study of cytomegalovirus exposure and HLA in healthy donors. The V gene lost 0 bases and the J gene lost 5 bases, with 14 bases spanning the gap. Germline values: CDR1 SGDLS, CDR2 YYNGEE. The CDR3 consists of 15 residues. This TCR was recovered from a woman in her 40s in good health and CMV-seropositive. This sequence joins TRBV9 and TRBJ2-5; a possible D gene is TRBD2 (5 bases). The sequencing sample was made of PBMCs. This CDR3 reads CASSVDEVSGETQYF. The CDR3 region has the DNA TGTGCCAGCAGCGTAGATGAGGTTTCGGGGGAGACCCAGTACTTC.